Included here is one T cell receptor (beta chain) sequence, with context. The clone's antigen remains unknown. There are no base qualities to consult, and no much larger clone falls within one base. From the cysteine through the phenylalanine, the CDR3 covers 14 amino acids. CDR3 DNA is the only sequence kept; it has 42 bases, read in frame from the first base. From the germline V gene, CDR1 is SGHTA and CDR2 is FQGNSA. V sheds 3 bases and J sheds 4 bases, leaving 11 bases between their ends. In the ViraFEST assay, PBMC were stimulated with viral peptide pools, and antigen-specific CD4+ T cell clonotypes were then identified by expansion using TCR sequencing. After about 10 days of culture, CD4+ T cells were isolated with the EasySep CD4+ T cell isolation kit. Two doses of either the BNT162b2 or the mRNA-1273 mRNA SARS-CoV-2 vaccine were administered to participants. Negative nucleocapsid antibody results before and after vaccination confirmed that the healthy vaccine recipients had no prior SARS-CoV-2 infection. Two million PBMC per well were cultured in IMDM with about 4.6% human AB serum, around 9.1 IU/ml IL-2 and gentamicin, plus 10 ug/ml peptides. On days 3 and 7, half of the culture medium was replaced with fresh IL-2-containing medium. Unless noted otherwise, every peptide stimulation condition was grown in triplicate wells. PBMC were separated from whole blood using Ficoll-Paque Plus gradient centrifugation and were then either cryopreserved at -140C or used fresh. Overlapping peptide pools spanned the spike proteins of SARS-CoV-2 and the common cold coronaviruses HCoV-NL63, HCoV-OC43 and HCoV-229E. Genomic DNA was extracted from cultured CD4+ T cells with the QIAamp micro DNA kit.

This entry belongs to a study of vaccination effects on CD4 cells after COVID-19 (dated by TCRdb to between 2021 and 2023). In terms of the full investigation: Across the study, the median time from the second dose to post-vaccine sampling was 72 days (range 14 to 241). Altogether, some 11 COVID-19 convalescent patients and a few SARS-CoV-2-naive healthy vaccine recipients made up the full study. SARS-CoV-2 spike-specific CD4+ TCR repertoires were compared before and after mRNA vaccination in COVID-19 convalescent patients and in infection-naive vaccine recipients. Cultures from other donors in the study were sequenced with the Oncomine TCR Beta short-read assay on an Illumina iSeq 100.

The full study reports these points: Only a small number of convalescent patients were included, and no early post-infection timepoints were available, which limited the study. At late post-vaccination timepoints, both infection-induced and vaccine-induced clones showed marked clonal contraction, consistent with waning T cell responses. In healthy vaccine recipients, vaccine-induced clones were almost all SARS-CoV-2 mono-reactive, with only 1 of 255 being cross-reactive with common cold coronaviruses.

The library was made by the immunoSEQ multiplex PCR assay. DNA from the CD4+ T cells that had been cultured and isolated underwent TCR beta CDR3 sequencing. Regarding the original processing steps: Non-productive TCR sequences were removed and reads were trimmed to the CDR3 region, keeping CDR3s of at least 7 amino acids. Antigen-specific clonotypes were identified using the MANAFEST web app by comparison of expansion in peptide wells against reference cultures. Positive clones required FDR<0.05 expansion versus reference and all other wells, odds ratio above 5, and frequency above 0.1% in two replicate wells. Clonotypes significantly expanded in SARS-CoV-2 spike wells and in at least one common cold coronavirus spike condition were defined as cross-reactive. Levenshtein distance calculated with the stringdist R package was used to assess CDR3 similarity, and unrooted trees were constructed with ape in R 3.6.1. TCRdb limited this immuneACCESS table to in-frame rearrangements with V and J called. A share of clones is missing; checked studies link under half to unresolved V genes, and the rest is unexplained. V and J calls plus clone size are reproduced from that table; the DNA served to infer D and trimming. The sample table records roughly 24,000 clones; roughly 81% of these occur just once. The ten largest clonotypes hold roughly 5.7% of the sample.

This clonotype originated in a human donor who received a COVID-19 vaccine. Some clones in this sample may be carry-over from other donors' samples. The sequence joins TRBV7-2 to TRBJ2-3, with the D call tentatively TRBD1 or TRBD2, each fitting 5 bases. The source was CD4+ T cells from PBMCs cultured with SARS-CoV-2 spike peptides, collected after COVID-19 vaccination. The cell subset or site label corresponds to: SARS-CoV-2 spike overlapping peptide pool stimulation. The DNA is as follows: TGTGCCAGCAGCTTTCTCTTGGGGGCAGATACGCAGTATTTT. Its protein is CASSFLLGADTQYF.